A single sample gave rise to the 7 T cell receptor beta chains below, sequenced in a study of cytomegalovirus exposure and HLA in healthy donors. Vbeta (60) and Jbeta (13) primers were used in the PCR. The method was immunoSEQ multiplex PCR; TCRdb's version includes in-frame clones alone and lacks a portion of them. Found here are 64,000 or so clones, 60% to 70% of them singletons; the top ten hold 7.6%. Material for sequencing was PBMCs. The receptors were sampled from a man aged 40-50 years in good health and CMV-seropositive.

CDR3 nucleotide sequence: TGTGCCAGCAGCACCCCCCCCGGGACATCGACCTACGAGCAGTACTTC. Translation gives CASSTPPGTSTYEQYF. This rearrangement joins TRBV5-6 to TRBJ2-7; a possible D gene is TRBD1 (6 bases). The CDR3 length is 16 residues. Looked up from germline, CDR1 is SGHDT and CDR2 is YYEEEE. V was pared by 4 bases and J by 2 bases, with 19 bases between.

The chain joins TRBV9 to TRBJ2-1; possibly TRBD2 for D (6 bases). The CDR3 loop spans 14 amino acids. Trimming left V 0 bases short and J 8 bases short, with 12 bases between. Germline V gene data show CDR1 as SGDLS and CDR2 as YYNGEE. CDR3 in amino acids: CASSVAGVLDEQFF. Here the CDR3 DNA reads TGTGCCAGCAGCGTAGCGGGGGTATTAGATGAGCAGTTCTTC.

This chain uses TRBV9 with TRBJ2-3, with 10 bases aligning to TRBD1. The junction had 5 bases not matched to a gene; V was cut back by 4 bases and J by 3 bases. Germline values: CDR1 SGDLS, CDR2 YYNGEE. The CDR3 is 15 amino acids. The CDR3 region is CASSSGTGVTDTQYF. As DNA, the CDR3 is TGTGCCAGCAGCTCCGGGACAGGGGTTACAGATACGCAGTATTTT.

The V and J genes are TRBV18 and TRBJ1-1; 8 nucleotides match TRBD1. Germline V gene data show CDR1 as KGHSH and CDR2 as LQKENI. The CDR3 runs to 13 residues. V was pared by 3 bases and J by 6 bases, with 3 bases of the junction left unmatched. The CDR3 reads CASSPAGGPEAFF. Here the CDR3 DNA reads TGTGCCAGCTCACCGGCAGGGGGCCCTGAAGCTTTCTTT.

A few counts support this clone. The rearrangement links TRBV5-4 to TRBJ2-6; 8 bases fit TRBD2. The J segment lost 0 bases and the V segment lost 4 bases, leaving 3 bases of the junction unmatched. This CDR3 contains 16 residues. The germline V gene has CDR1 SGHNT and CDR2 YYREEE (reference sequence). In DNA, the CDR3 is TGTGCCAGCAGCCCGGGAGGGATCTCTGGGGCCAACGTCCTGACTTTC. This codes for CASSPGGISGANVLTF.

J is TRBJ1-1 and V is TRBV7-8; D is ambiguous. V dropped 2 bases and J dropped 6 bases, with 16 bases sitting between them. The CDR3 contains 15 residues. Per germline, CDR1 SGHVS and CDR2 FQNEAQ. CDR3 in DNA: TGTGCCAGCAGCTTAAATGGTGTACCACATGCTGAAGCTTTCTTT. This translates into CASSLNGVPHAEAFF.

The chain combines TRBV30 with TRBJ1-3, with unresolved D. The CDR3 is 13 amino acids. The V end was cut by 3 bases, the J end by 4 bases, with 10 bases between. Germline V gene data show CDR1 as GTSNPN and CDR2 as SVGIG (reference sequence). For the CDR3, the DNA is TGTGCCTGGAGCGAACTCCTGGGAAACACCATATATTTT. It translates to CAWSELLGNTIYF.